This T cell receptor beta chain came from a study of PD-1 blockade in classical Hodgkin lymphoma. On the study more broadly: Nivolumab was given intravenously to patients at 3 mg/kg every 2 weeks. Notes on the study in general: Patients excluded were those beginning nivolumab under 1 year after ASCT. Relative to healthy donors, newly diagnosed patients reportedly had lower baseline TCR diversity, which was reported as lower still in relapsed/refractory patients. The causes of the repertoire differences, possibly disease activity or prior therapy, remain undefined.

Sequencing was performed with immunoSEQ multiplex PCR; in TCRdb, only in-frame clones are kept and a portion is missing. In the table there are around 22,000 clones, around 80% of which are singletons. V dropped 2 bases and J dropped 6; count of bases not matched to a gene: 12. CDR1 is MGHRA, CDR2 YSYEKL, per germline. This CDR3 comprises 16 residues. Notes on this clone: Its antigen remains unknown.

Relapse after autologous stem cell transplantation occurred in every patient, and brentuximab vedotin exposure varied. The receptor's source is a human donor with classical Hodgkin lymphoma. V and J are TRBV4-1 and TRBJ1-1; 7 bases map to TRBD1. Sequences were derived from peripheral blood mononuclear cells (PBMCs), sampled before the second cycle of nivolumab. The CDR3 nucleotides read TGCGCCAGCAGCCAACTCAACAGGGGAAGATTCGCTGAAGCTTTCTTT. It is translated as CASSQLNRGRFAEAFF.